The 13 T cell receptor beta chains reported below all come from one sample, sequenced in a study of tissue T cells after allogeneic stem cell transplantation. Profiling relied on immunoSEQ multiplex PCR, and the TCRdb table lists in-frame clones only, not all of them. The repertoire holds 8,000 to 8,500 clones, with approximately 49% as singletons. Time point defined: mouse harvest day 7 after allogeneic transplant. Each mouse received 10^7 T-cell-depleted marrow cells plus 10^6 splenic CD5+ T cells by tail vein. Sequenced input: gut tissue. The receptors originated from a female BALB/c mouse given C57BL/6 T cells with graft-versus-host disease after an allogeneic hematopoietic cell transplant.

With respect to this clone: The gene names given are mouse names. The read is 1 residue too short to cover the CDR3 end, so that end is filled in from the germline J gene. The V gene is TRBV12-1, the J gene TRBJ1-4; D not certain. Trimming took 6 bases from V and 4 from J, leaving 8 bases between them. The V gene's germline CDR1 is SGHSN and CDR2 HYEKVE. This CDR3 has 12 amino acids. CDR3 DNA, as far as it was read: TGTGCCAGCCAAGACATCAACGAAAGATTATTT. It codes for CASQDINERLF. The entire CDR3 protein is CASQDINERLFF.

A remark on this clone: Mouse germline and gene names are used. The CDR3 end falls 1 residue outside the read, so it is completed with the germline J gene. V usage is TRBV26 and J usage is TRBJ2-3; TRBD2 aligns across 12 bases. Trimming cost V 8 bases and J 3 bases; bases outside gene matches: 3. Germline V gene data show CDR1 as KGHPV and CDR2 as FQNQEV (reference sequence). The CDR3 has 14 residues. The CDR3 sequence is CASLTGGAAETLYF. CDR3 DNA (partial): TGTGCCAGCCTGACTGGGGGGGCGGCAGAAACGCTGTAT.

This clone was found a few times. These gene names are mouse names. The read terminates 1 residue ahead of where the CDR3 ends, so the germline J gene completes it. The chain carries TRBV3 and TRBJ2-7, with unresolved D. CDR3 length: 12 residues. Per the germline V gene, CDR1 is SNHLY and CDR2 is FYNGKV (reference sequence). Trimming removed 8 bases from V and 4 bases from J, with 12 bases in between. The CDR3 sequence: CASSQRGYEQYF. Partial CDR3 DNA: TGTGCCAGCTCCCAGCGCGGTTATGAACAGTAC.

In the case of this clone: Any gene name here is a mouse gene name. Read sequence stops 1 residue before the CDR3 end, and the germline J gene provides the missing end. The chain has TRBV21 and TRBJ1-1; 12 nucleotides align to TRBD1. TRBV21 is treated as an ORF (open reading frame) with a function not yet certain. V shed 8 bases and J 4 bases; nucleotides not matched to a gene: 2. This CDR3 is built from 13 residues. The sequenced CDR3 bases are TGTGCTAGCGGGACAGGGGGCGGCACAGAAGTCTTC. Translating it yields CASGTGGGTEVF. The entire CDR3 sequence reads CASGTGGGTEVFF.

In its sample, this clone was seen a few times. The genes and germline here are from mouse. The CDR3 end lies 1 residue beyond the end of the read and is filled in from the germline J gene. The chain employs TRBV16 and TRBJ1-1; 10 bases fit TRBD1. CDR1 SGHSA and CDR2 FRNQAP come from the germline V gene. The CDR3 length is 14 residues. Trimming took 5 bases from V and 4 from J; bases not matched to a gene: 4. The sequenced part of the CDR3 DNA is TGTGCAAGCAGCGGGGACAGGGGAGGCACAGAAGTCTTC. Amino acid sequence: CASSGDRGGTEVF. From start to end, the CDR3 is CASSGDRGGTEVFF.

As concerns this clone: Mouse names are used for the genes. The covered CDR3 bases are TGTGCCAGCAGTCCCGGGACAAATGCTGAGCAGTTC. Protein: CASSPGTNAEQF. The whole CDR3 is CASSPGTNAEQFF. J is TRBJ2-1 and V is TRBV26; D possibly corresponds to TRBD1 (6 bases). The read gets to within 1 residue of the CDR3 end, and the germline J gene fills in the rest. The germline V and J ends were trimmed by 4 bases and 5 bases, with 9 bases remaining between them. The CDR3 loop spans 13 amino acids. Germline V gene lookup returns CDR1 KGHPV and CDR2 FQNQEV (reference sequence).

A word on this clone: The gene symbols are mouse symbols. The CDR3 goes on 1 residue after the read ends, and that part is filled in from the germline J gene. The chain joins TRBV16 to TRBJ2-4; TRBD2 matches 14 bases. Germline lookup yields CDR1 SGHSA and CDR2 FRNQAP. V was clipped by 1 base and J by 3 bases; unmatched bases: 3. The CDR3 totals 17 residues. CDR3: CASSLVGTGGAQNTLYF. CDR3 bases read: TGTGCAAGCAGCTTAGTGGGGACTGGGGGGGCGCAAAACACCTTGTAC.

About this clone: The gene names given are mouse names. The CDR3 DNA, read in part, is TGTGCCAGCAGTTTCTGGGCAGGGTGGGCTGAGCAGTTC. Protein sequence: CASSFWAGWAEQF. The entire CDR3 reads CASSFWAGWAEQFF. The rearrangement uses TRBV14 and TRBJ2-1, with D possibly TRBD1 on 5 matching bases. The CDR3 is cut off 1 residue early in the read; its end comes from the germline J gene. CDR3 size: 14 residues. V lost 0 bases and J lost 7, with 11 bases in between. Germline values: CDR1 SGHDT, CDR2 FRDEAV.

A note on this clone: The listed genes are named as in mouse. CDR3 bases read: TGTGCCAGCTCTCTCGAGTCGGGGTATGAACAGTAC. Its translation is CASSLESGYEQY. The full CDR3 protein is CASSLESGYEQYF. The chain uses TRBV12-2 and TRBJ2-7; D is uncertain. The CDR3 end lies 1 residue beyond the end of the read and is filled in from the germline J gene. The germline CDR1 and CDR2 sequences are SGHLS and HYDKME. V was clipped by 0 bases and J by 4 bases, with 9 bases between them. The CDR3 consists of 13 residues.

This clone was detected a few times. The genes and germline here are from mouse. CDR3 bases read: TGTGCCAGCAGTAGAGGGGGCTATGCTGAGCAGTTC. This translates into CASSRGGYAEQF. The full CDR3 protein is CASSRGGYAEQFF. The chain recombines TRBV19 with TRBJ2-1, with D possibly matching TRBD1 (6 bases). From the germline J gene comes the end of the CDR3, since the read stops 1 residue before it. This CDR3 is 13 amino acids long. Trimming shortened V by 3 bases and J by 3 bases, and 7 bases separated the two germline ends. The germline V gene has CDR1 FNHDT and CDR2 SITEND (reference sequence).

Concerning this clone itself: Gene names are the mouse ones. The CDR3 end lies 1 residue beyond the end of the read and is filled in from the germline J gene. The V and J genes are TRBV3 and TRBJ2-4, with 7 bases matching TRBD2. CDR3 size: 15 residues. The V gene end was trimmed by 5 bases and the J gene end by 0 bases; junction bases not matched to a gene: 5. Germline V gives CDR1 SNHLY, CDR2 FYNGKV (reference sequence). The CDR3 is CASSPATGSQNTLYF. Incomplete CDR3 DNA: TGTGCCAGCAGCCCAGCGACTGGGAGTCAAAACACCTTGTAC.

This clone has just one count. The genes are named according to mouse. The observed sequence ends 1 residue before the CDR3 terminus, with the missing tail filled in from the germline J gene. The chain has TRBV13-2 and TRBJ2-1, with a weak D call TRBD1 (6 bases). This CDR3 contains 14 residues. Germline CDR1 reads NNHNN; CDR2 reads SYGAGS (reference sequence). Deletions cut 3 bases from V and 2 bases from J, with 9 bases between. The DNA read from the CDR3 is TGTGCCAGCGGTGCAGGGGACGACTATGCTGAGCAGTTC. It encodes CASGAGDDYAEQF. The full CDR3 reads CASGAGDDYAEQFF.

About this clone itself: Genes and germline are mouse. The read ends 1 residue early relative to the CDR3; the germline J gene fills the gap. Other DNA sequences in the sample encode the same CDR3. V usage is TRBV26 and J usage is TRBJ1-6; D is possibly TRBD1 (6 bases). TRBJ1-6 has ORF status, its function being uncertain. The V gene's germline CDR1 is KGHPV and CDR2 FQNQEV (reference sequence). V was clipped by 4 bases and J by 0 bases, with 7 bases between them. The CDR3 consists of 15 residues. The sequenced CDR3 bases are TGTGCCAGCAGTCGGACAGATTCCTATAATTCGCCCCTCTAC. As protein: CASSRTDSYNSPLY. The full CDR3 is CASSRTDSYNSPLYF.